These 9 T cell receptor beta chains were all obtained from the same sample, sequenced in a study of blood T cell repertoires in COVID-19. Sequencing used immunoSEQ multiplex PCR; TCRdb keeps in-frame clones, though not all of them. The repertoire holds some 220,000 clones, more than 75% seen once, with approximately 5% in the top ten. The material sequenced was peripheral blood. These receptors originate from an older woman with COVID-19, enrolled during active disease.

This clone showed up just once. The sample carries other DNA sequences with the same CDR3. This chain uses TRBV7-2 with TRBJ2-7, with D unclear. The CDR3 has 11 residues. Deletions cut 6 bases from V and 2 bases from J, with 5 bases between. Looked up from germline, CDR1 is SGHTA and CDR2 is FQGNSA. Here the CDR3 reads CASSSTYEQYF. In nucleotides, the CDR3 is TGTGCCAGCAGTAGCACCTACGAGCAGTACTTC.

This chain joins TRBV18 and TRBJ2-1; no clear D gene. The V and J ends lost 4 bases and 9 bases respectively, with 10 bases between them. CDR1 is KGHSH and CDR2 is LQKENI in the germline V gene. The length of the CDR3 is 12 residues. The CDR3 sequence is CASSLRVGEQFF. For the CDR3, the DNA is TGTGCCAGCTCACTCCGCGTTGGTGAGCAGTTCTTC.

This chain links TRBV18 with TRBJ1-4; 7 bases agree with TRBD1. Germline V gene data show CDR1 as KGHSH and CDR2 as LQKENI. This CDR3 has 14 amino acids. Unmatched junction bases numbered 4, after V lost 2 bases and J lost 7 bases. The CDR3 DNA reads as TGTGCCAGCTCACCAGGACAGGCGGGTGAAAAACTGTTTTTT. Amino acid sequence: CASSPGQAGEKLFF.

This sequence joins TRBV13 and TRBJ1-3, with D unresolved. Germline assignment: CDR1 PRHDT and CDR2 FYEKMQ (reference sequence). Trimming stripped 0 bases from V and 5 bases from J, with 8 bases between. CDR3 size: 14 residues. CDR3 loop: CASSLGLRRNTIYF. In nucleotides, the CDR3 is TGTGCCAGCAGCTTAGGCCTACGTAGAAACACCATATATTTT.

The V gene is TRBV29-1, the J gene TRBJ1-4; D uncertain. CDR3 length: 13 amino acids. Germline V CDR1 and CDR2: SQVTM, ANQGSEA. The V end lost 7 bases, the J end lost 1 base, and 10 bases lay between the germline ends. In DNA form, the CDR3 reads TGCAGCGCCCCGACAAGAACTAATGAAAAACTGTTTTTT. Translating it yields CSAPTRTNEKLFF.

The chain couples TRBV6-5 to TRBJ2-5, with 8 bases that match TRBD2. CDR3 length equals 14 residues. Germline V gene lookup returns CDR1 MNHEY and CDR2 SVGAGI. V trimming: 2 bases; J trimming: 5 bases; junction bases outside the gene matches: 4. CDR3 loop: CASSYRGLGETQYF. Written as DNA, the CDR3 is TGTGCCAGCAGTTACCGGGGACTAGGGGAGACCCAGTACTTC.

The DNA for the CDR3 is TGTGCCAGCAGCTTCTACCAGGGGGCGCAGAATGGTGGCTACACCTTC. It translates to CASSFYQGAQNGGYTF. This rearrangement joins TRBV7-2 to TRBJ1-2; 8 bases agree with TRBD1. Trimming took 3 bases from V and 7 from J; bases not matched to a gene: 13. Germline lookup yields CDR1 SGHTA and CDR2 FQGNSA. The CDR3 is made up of 16 amino acids. Using reference TRBV7-2 and TRBJ1-2 for the parts outside the CDR3, the full variable domain is GAGVSQSPSNKVTEKGKDVELRCDPISGHTALYWYRQSLGQGLEFLIYFQGNSAPDKSGLPSDRFSAERTGGSVSTLTIQRTQQEDSAVYLCASSFYQGAQNGGYTFGSGTRLTVV.

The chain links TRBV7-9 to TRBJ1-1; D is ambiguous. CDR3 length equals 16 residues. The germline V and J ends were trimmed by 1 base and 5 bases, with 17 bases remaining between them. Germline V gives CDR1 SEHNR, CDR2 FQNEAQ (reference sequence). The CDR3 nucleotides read TGTGCCAGCAGCTTAGACTCTGGCCCTACGGGGACTGAAGCTTTCTTT. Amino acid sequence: CASSLDSGPTGTEAFF.

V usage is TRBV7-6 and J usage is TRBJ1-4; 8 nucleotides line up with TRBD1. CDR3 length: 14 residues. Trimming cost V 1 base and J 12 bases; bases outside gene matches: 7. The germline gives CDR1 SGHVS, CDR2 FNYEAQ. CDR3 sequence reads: CASSLGGQGVELFF. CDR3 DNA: TGTGCCAGCAGCTTAGGAGGACAGGGTGTAGAACTGTTTTTT.